The 18 T cell receptor beta chains below were found in one sample sequenced in a study of blood T cells in healthy people across ages. Primed by a sample-barcoded 5' primer and a J-beta primer mix, a second PCR proceeded for about 7 to 11 cycles. TCRdb re-called the 5' RACE reads with MiXCR, one entry per CDR3 protein. The sample has 1.5 million to 2 million distinct CDR3 sequences, almost 35% seen once; the top ten hold about 11%. Sequenced: blood. These receptors all stem from a young woman in good health.

This chain links TRBV18 with TRBJ2-5; D ambiguous. V was pared by 4 bases and J by 5 bases, with 8 bases between. CDR3 size: 12 residues. CDR1 KGHSH and CDR2 LQKENI come from the germline V gene. The CDR3 bases are TGTGCCAGCTCACATCGTCTGGAGACCCAGTACTTC. Translated, it gives CASSHRLETQYF.

This clonotype has just a few counts. V and J are TRBV5-1 and TRBJ1-1, with a weak D call TRBD1 (5 bases). Between the trimmed V and J ends, which lost 4 bases and 4 bases, there was a span of 17 bases. Germline assignment: CDR1 SGHRS and CDR2 YFSETQ. This CDR3 comprises 15 residues. The CDR3 reads CASSRFTGQGTEAFF. The CDR3 DNA reads as TGCGCCAGCAGCCGGTTTACGGGCCAGGGCACTGAAGCTTTCTTT.

This clonotype has more than one count but fewer than ten. The chain has TRBV20-1 and TRBJ1-5; D is unresolved. This CDR3 comprises 17 residues. Germline CDR1 reads DFQATT; CDR2 reads SNEGSKA (reference sequence). Trimming pared 2 bases from V and 3 bases from J, leaving 20 bases between. CDR3 amino acids: CSARPRTNLGVNQPQHF. As DNA, the CDR3 is TGCAGTGCTAGACCACGGACCAATCTTGGGGTCAATCAGCCCCAGCATTTT.

V is TRBV27 and J is TRBJ2-4; 11 bases agree with TRBD2. The J call is doubtful: the DNA matches TRBJ2-7 better. Germline values: CDR1 MNHEY, CDR2 SMNVEV (reference sequence). There are 15 residues in the CDR3. The CDR3 loop is CASCPGTSGGNEQYF. For the CDR3, the DNA is TGTGCCAGCTGCCCTGGGACTAGCGGTGGAAACGAGCAGTACTTC.

V is TRBV27 and J is TRBJ2-1, with 7 bases lining up with TRBD2. V lost 6 bases to trimming and J lost 15 bases; unmatched junction nucleotides: 17. The CDR3 extends over 14 amino acids. Germline V gives CDR1 MNHEY, CDR2 SMNVEV (reference sequence). CDR3 sequence (DNA): TGTGCCAGCAGCCAAGATCGGGGGGAACCTCGGCGGTTCTTC. The encoded protein is CASSQDRGEPRRFF.

The chain has TRBV6-5 and TRBJ1-1; TRBD1 matches 8 bases. The length of the CDR3 is 14 residues. V lost 5 bases and J lost 3; bases outside the gene matches: 5. Germline assignment: CDR1 MNHEY and CDR2 SVGAGI. The CDR3 region is CASSLDRVYTEAFF. The CDR3 region has the DNA TGTGCCAGCAGTCTGGACAGGGTGTACACTGAAGCTTTCTTT.

The chain links TRBV7-9 to TRBJ2-3; TRBD2 agrees at 8 bases. V lost 11 bases, J lost 3 bases, and 7 bases stayed unmatched. The CDR3 has 13 residues. Germline CDR1 SEHNR, CDR2 FQNEAQ (reference sequence). The CDR3 here is CALRGGGTDTQYF. The CDR3 region has the DNA TGTGCCCTCCGAGGCGGGGGGACAGATACGCAGTATTTT. Variable domain in full (rest from reference TRBV7-9 and TRBJ2-3): DTGVSQNPRHKITKRGQNVTFRCDPISEHNRLYWYRQTLGQGPEFLTYFQNEAQLEKSRLLSDRFSAERPKGSFSTLEIQRTEQGDSAMYLCALRGGGTDTQYFGPGTRLTVL.

Of note for this clonotype: A read error may produce the germline difference seen at one junction end. CDR3 amino acids: CTSSPRPLTSGTHEQYF. In nucleotides, the CDR3 is TGCACCAGCAGCCCCCGACCTCTAACTAGCGGGACCCACGAGCAGTACTTC. This chain connects TRBV5-1 to TRBJ2-5, with 10 nucleotides matching TRBD2. With the DNA end fitting TRBJ2-7 better, the J assignment may be wrong. The CDR3 has 17 amino acids. From germline, CDR1 is SGHRS and CDR2 YFSETQ.

The chain combines TRBV28 with TRBJ2-4, with D uncertain. Germline V gene data show CDR1 as MDHEN and CDR2 as SYDVKM. V lost 6 bases, J lost 1 base, and 13 bases lay in between. This CDR3 has 15 residues. CDR3 region: CASRGVLRAKNIQYF. The CDR3 bases are TGTGCCAGCAGAGGTGTCTTACGGGCCAAAAACATTCAGTACTTC.

The chain couples TRBV4-1 to TRBJ2-2; no reliable D call. V lost 1 base to trimming and J lost 5 bases, with 5 bases between them. Germline V gives CDR1 MGHRA, CDR2 YSYEKL. The CDR3 runs 13 residues. Written as DNA, the CDR3 is TGCGCCAGCAGCCAAGGACTGACCGGGGAGCTGTTTTTT. This codes for CASSQGLTGELFF.

The V and J genes are TRBV27 and TRBJ1-5; D remains ambiguous. Trimming stripped 0 bases from V and 9 bases from J, with 15 bases between. The CDR3 consists of 15 residues. CDR1 MNHEY and CDR2 SMNVEV come from the germline V gene (reference sequence). This CDR3 reads CASSLSGATIGPQHF. The CDR3 DNA reads as TGTGCCAGCAGTTTATCCGGAGCCACTATCGGGCCCCAGCATTTT.

The CDR3 DNA follows: TGTGCCAGCAGCCACACAGGGGGCGAGGAGACCCAGTACTTC. Translated, it gives CASSHTGGEETQYF. The chain employs TRBV3-1 and TRBJ2-5; 9 nucleotides align to TRBD1. This CDR3 has 14 amino acids. Germline lookup yields CDR1 LGHDT and CDR2 YNNKEL (reference sequence). Unmatched junction bases numbered 4, after V lost 3 bases and J lost 5 bases.

This clonotype has only a few counts. The V and J genes are TRBV9 and TRBJ2-7; D call uncertain. TRBJ2-5 matches the DNA end more closely, so the J call is doubtful. From germline, CDR1 is SGDLS and CDR2 YYNGEE. There are 13 residues in the CDR3. This CDR3 reads CASSVEDGETQYF. The CDR3 bases are TGTGCCAGCAGCGTAGAGGACGGGGAGACCCAGTACTTC.

In its sample, this clonotype was seen a few times. The V gene is TRBV6-6, the J gene TRBJ2-5; D is ambiguous. V dropped 6 bases and J dropped 2 bases, with 16 bases sitting between them. This CDR3 contains 15 residues. The germline CDR1 and CDR2 sequences are MNHNY and SVGAGI (reference sequence). The CDR3 sequence is CASSPSAGRQETQYF. CDR3 nucleotides: TGTGCCAGCAGCCCTTCGGCCGGTCGGCAAGAGACCCAGTACTTC.

V is TRBV6-1 and J is TRBJ2-7; perhaps TRBD2 as D (6 bases). The germline V and J ends were trimmed by 4 bases and 0 bases, with 16 bases remaining between them. This CDR3 comprises 16 residues. Germline CDR1 reads MNHNS; CDR2 reads SASEGT. The DNA for the CDR3 is TGTGCCAGCAGTGTATCAAGGGACTTCGGCTCCTACGAGCAGTACTTC. It is translated as CASSVSRDFGSYEQYF.

This clonotype occurred a few times. V gene TRBV28 combines with J gene TRBJ2-3; D may be TRBD1 or TRBD2 (5 bases each). In germline, CDR1 is MDHEN, CDR2 SYDVKM. Deletions cut 7 bases from V and 1 base from J, with 24 bases between. CDR3 length: 18 residues. CDR3 sequence (DNA): TGTGCCAGCATCAAGAGTGGGGGAGTATATTGGGGCACAGATACGCAGTATTTT. This encodes CASIKSGGVYWGTDTQYF.

Regarding this clonotype: It may be a read error: a sequence one base away is much more abundant. This sequence joins TRBV15 and TRBJ2-4; D may be TRBD1 (6 bases). Per germline, CDR1 LNHNV and CDR2 YYDKDF (reference sequence). CDR3 size: 16 residues. V was cut by 0 bases and J by 2 bases, with 11 bases left in between. CDR3 sequence: CATSRDGTGTKNIQYF. Written as DNA, the CDR3 is TGTGCCACCAGCAGAGATGGAACAGGGACCAAAAACATTCAGTACTTC.

With respect to this clonotype: At one of its ends the junction is not consistent with the germline gene, which may arise from a read error. This chain joins TRBV7-9 and TRBJ2-3, with 9 bases lining up with TRBD1. Germline CDR1 SEHNR, CDR2 FQNEAQ (reference sequence). CDR3 length: 14 amino acids. The CDR3: CACSRTGDPDTQYF. The CDR3 DNA reads as TGTGCCTGCAGCAGGACAGGGGACCCAGATACGCAGTATTTT.